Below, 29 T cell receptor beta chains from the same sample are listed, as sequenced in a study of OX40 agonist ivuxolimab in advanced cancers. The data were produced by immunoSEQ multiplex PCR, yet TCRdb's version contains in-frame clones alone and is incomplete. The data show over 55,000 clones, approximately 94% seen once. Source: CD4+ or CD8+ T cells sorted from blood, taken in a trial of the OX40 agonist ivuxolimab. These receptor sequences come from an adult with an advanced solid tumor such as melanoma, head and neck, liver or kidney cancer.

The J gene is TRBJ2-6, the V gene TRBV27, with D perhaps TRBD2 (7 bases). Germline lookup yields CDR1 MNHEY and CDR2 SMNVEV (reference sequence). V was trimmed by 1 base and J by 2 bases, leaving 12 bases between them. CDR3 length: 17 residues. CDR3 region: CASSLWYGGPGANVLTF. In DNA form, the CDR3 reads TGTGCCAGCAGTTTATGGTACGGGGGGCCTGGGGCCAACGTCCTGACTTTC.

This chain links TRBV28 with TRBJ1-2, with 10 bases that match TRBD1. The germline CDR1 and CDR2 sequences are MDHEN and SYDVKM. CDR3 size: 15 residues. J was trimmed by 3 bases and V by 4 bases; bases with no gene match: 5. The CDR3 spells CASSSTGGVDYGYTF. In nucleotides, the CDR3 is TGTGCCAGCAGTTCGACAGGGGGCGTCGACTATGGCTACACCTTC.

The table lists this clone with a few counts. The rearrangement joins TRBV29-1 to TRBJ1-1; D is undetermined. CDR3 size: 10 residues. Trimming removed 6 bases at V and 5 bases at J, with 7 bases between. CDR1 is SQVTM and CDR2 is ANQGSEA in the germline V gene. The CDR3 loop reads CSVAGTEAFF. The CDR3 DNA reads TGCAGCGTGGCCGGGACTGAAGCTTTCTTT.

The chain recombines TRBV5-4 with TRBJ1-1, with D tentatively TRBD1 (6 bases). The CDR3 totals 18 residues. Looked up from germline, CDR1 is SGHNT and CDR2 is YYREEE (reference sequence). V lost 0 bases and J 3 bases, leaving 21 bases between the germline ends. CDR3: CASSLDLLKGGRYTEAFF. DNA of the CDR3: TGTGCCAGCAGCTTGGATCTGCTCAAGGGGGGGCGGTACACTGAAGCTTTCTTT.

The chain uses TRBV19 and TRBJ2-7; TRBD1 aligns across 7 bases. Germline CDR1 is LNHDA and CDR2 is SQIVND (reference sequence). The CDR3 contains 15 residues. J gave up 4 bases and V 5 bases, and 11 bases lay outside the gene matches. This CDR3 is CASSPGTGAEYEQYF. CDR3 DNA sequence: TGTGCCAGTAGTCCAGGCACAGGGGCAGAGTACGAGCAGTACTTC.

The chain's CDR3 is CASSRAGGYEQYF. CDR3 DNA sequence: TGTGCCAGCAGTAGGGCAGGGGGGTACGAGCAGTACTTC. The rearrangement links TRBV27 to TRBJ2-7; the D gene is possibly TRBD1 (7 bases). The germline V gene has CDR1 MNHEY and CDR2 SMNVEV (reference sequence). The CDR3 extends over 13 amino acids. V lost 5 bases and J 4 bases, leaving 12 bases between the germline ends.

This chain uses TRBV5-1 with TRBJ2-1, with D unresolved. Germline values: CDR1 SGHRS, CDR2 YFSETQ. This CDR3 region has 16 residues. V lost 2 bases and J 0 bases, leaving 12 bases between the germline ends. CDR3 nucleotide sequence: TGCGCCAGCAGCTTCGACGCCTCGAGCTCCTACAATGAGCAGTTCTTC. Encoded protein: CASSFDASSSYNEQFF.

The CDR3 sequence: CASSFGIGALYNEQFF. The CDR3 nucleotides are TGTGCCAGCAGTTTTGGGATAGGGGCTCTTTACAATGAGCAGTTCTTC. V usage is TRBV27 and J usage is TRBJ2-1; a possible D gene is TRBD1 (5 bases). The CDR3 sequence is 16 residues long. Per the germline V gene, CDR1 is MNHEY and CDR2 is SMNVEV (reference sequence). V was pared by 3 bases and J by 4 bases, with 16 bases between.

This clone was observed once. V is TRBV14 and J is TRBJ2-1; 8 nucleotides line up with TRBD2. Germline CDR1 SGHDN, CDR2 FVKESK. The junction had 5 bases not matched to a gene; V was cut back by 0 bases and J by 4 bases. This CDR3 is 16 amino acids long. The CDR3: CASSQEGSGAYNEQFF. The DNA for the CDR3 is TGTGCCAGCAGCCAAGAAGGTAGCGGGGCTTACAATGAGCAGTTCTTC.

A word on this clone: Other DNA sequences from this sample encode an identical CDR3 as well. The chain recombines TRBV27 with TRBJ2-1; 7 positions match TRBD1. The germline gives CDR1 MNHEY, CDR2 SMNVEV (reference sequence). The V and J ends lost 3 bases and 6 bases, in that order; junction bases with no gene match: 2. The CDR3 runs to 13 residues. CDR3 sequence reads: CASSFSGGNEQFF. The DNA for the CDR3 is TGTGCCAGCAGTTTCTCAGGGGGCAATGAGCAGTTCTTC.

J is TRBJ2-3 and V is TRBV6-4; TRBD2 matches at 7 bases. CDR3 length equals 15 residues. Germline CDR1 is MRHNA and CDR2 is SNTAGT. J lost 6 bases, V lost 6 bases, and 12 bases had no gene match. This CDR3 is CASSNWGGKSDTQYF. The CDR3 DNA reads TGTGCCAGCAGCAACTGGGGGGGAAAATCTGATACGCAGTATTTT.

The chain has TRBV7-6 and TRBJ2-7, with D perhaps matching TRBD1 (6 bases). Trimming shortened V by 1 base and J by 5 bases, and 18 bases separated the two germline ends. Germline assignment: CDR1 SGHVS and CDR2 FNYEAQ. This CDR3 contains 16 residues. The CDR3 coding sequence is TGTGCCAGCAGCTTAGAGAGGGGGAATTTCCGGGACGAGCAGTACTTC. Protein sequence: CASSLERGNFRDEQYF.

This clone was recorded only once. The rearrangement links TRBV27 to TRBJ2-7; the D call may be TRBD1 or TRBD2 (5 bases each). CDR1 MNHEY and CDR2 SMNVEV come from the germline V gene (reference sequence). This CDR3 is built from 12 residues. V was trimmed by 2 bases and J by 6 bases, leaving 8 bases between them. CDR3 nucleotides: TGTGCCAGCAGTTTACTGGGACGCGAGCAGTACTTC. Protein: CASSLLGREQYF.

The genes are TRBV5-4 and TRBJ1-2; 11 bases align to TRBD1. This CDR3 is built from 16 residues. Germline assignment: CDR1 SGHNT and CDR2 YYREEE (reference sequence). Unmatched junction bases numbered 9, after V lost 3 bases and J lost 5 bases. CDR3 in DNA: TGTGCCAGCAGCTGGCTCCCTGGACAGGGGGCTTATGGCTACACCTTC. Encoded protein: CASSWLPGQGAYGYTF.

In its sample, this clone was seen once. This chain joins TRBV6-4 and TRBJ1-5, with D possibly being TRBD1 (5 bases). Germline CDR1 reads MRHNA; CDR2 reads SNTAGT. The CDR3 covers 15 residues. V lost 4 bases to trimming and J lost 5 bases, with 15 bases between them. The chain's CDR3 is CASSVGGGMYQPQHF. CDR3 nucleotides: TGTGCCAGCAGTGTGGGTGGGGGGATGTATCAGCCCCAGCATTTT.

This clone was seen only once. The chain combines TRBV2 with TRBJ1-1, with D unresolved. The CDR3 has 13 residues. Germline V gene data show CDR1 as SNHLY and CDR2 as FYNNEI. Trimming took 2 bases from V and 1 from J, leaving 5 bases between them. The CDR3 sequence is CASSEPTNTEAFF. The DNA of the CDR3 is TGTGCCAGCAGTGAACCGACGAACACTGAAGCTTTCTTT.

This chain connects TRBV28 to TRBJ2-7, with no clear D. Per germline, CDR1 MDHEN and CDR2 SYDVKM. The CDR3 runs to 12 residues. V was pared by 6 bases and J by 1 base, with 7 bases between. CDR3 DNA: TGTGCCAGCAGCCCCTGGTCCTACGAGCAGTACTTC. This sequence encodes CASSPWSYEQYF. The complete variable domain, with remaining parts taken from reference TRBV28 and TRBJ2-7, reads DVKVTQSSRYLVKRTGEKVFLECVQDMDHENMFWYRQDPGLGLRLIYFSYDVKMKEKGDIPEGYSVSREKKERFSLILESASTNQTSMYLCASSPWSYEQYFGPGTRLTVT.

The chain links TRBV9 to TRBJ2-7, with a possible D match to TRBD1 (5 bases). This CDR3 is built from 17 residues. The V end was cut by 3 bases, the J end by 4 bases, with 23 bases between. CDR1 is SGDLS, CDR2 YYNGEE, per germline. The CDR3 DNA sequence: TGTGCCAGCAGCGAGGGCCAGGGTCGAGCCGTCGGGTACGAGCAGTACTTC. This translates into CASSEGQGRAVGYEQYF.

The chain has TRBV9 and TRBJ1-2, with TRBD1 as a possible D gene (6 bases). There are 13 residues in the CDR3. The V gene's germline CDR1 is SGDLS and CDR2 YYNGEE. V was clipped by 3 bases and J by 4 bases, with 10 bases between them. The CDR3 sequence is CASSGQGGYGYTF. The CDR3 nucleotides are TGTGCCAGCAGCGGACAAGGGGGCTATGGCTACACCTTC. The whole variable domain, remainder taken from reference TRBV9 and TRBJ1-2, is DSGVTQTPKHLITATGQRVTLRCSPRSGDLSVYWYQQSLDQGLQFLIQYYNGEERAKGNILERFSAQQFPDLHSELNLSSLELGDSALYFCASSGQGGYGYTFGSGTRLTVV.

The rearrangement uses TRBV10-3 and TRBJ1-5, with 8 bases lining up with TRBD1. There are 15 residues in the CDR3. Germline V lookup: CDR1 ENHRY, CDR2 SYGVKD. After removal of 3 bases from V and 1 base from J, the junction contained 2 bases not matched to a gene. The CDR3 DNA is TGTGCCATCAGTGAACAGGGGGAGAGCAATCAGCCCCAGCATTTT. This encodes CAISEQGESNQPQHF.

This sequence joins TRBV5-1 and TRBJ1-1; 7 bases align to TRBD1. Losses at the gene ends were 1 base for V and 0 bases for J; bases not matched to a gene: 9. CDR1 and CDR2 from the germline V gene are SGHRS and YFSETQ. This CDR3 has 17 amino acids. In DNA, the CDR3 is TGCGCCAGCAGCTTGCGGCAGGGGGTGGGTGTGAACACTGAAGCTTTCTTT. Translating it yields CASSLRQGVGVNTEAFF. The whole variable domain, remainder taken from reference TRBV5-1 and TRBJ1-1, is KAGVTQTPRYLIKTRGQQVTLSCSPISGHRSVSWYQQTPGQGLQFLFEYFSETQRNKGNFPGRFSGRQFSNSRSEMNVSTLELGDSALYLCASSLRQGVGVNTEAFFGQGTRLTVV.

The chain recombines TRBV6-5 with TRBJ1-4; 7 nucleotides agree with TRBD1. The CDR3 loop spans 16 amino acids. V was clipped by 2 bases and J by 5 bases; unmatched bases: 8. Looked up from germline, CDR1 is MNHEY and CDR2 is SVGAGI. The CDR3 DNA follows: TGTGCCAGCAGTTACACCTGGGACAGAGAGAATGAAAAACTGTTTTTT. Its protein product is CASSYTWDRENEKLFF.

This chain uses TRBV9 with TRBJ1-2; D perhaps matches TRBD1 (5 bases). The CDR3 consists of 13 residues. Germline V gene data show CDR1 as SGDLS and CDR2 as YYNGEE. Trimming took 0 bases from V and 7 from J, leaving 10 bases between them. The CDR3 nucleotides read TGTGCCAGCAGCGTAGGGGGCGCGAGTGGCTACACCTTC. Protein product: CASSVGGASGYTF.

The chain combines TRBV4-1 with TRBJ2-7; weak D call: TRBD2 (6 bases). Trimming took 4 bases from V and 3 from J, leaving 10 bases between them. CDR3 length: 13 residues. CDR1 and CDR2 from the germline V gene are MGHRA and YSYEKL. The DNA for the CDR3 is TGCGCCAGCAGCCGGAGGGCCGACTACGAGCAGTACTTC. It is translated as CASSRRADYEQYF.

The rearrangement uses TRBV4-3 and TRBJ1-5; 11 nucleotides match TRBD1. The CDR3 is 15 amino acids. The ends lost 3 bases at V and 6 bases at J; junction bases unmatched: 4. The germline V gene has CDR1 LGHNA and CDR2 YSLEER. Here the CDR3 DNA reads TGCGCCAGCAGCCATGGACAGGGGGCGGGTCAGCCCCAGCATTTT. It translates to CASSHGQGAGQPQHF.

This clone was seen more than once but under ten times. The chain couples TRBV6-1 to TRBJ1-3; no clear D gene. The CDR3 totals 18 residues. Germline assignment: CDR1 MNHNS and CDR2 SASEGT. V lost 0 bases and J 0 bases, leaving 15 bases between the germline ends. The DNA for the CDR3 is TGTGCCAGCAGTGAAGCGCCGACCTACTTGAGCTCTGGAAACACCATATATTTT. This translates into CASSEAPTYLSSGNTIYF.

In DNA form, the CDR3 reads TGTGCCAGCAGCCGAGGACAGGGAGGGGTCACAGATACGCAGTATTTT. This gives the protein CASSRGQGGVTDTQYF. This chain connects TRBV11-1 to TRBJ2-3; possible D gene TRBD1, 8 bases. The CDR3 runs to 16 residues. The V gene lost 5 bases and the J gene lost 2 bases, with 17 bases spanning the gap. The germline CDR1 and CDR2 sequences are SGHAT and FQDESV (reference sequence).

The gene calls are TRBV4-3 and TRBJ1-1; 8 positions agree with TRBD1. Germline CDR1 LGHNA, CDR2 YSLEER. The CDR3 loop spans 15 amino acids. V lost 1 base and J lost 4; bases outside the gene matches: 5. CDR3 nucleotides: TGCGCCAGCAGCCAAGTGTACAGGGGGGGCACTGAAGCTTTCTTT. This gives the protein CASSQVYRGGTEAFF.

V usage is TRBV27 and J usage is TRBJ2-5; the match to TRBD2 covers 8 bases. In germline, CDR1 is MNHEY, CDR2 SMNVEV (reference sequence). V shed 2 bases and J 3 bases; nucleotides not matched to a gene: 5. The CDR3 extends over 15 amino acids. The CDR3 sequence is CASSLAGTRKETQYF. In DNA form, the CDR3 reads TGTGCCAGCAGTTTAGCCGGGACTAGGAAAGAGACCCAGTACTTC.